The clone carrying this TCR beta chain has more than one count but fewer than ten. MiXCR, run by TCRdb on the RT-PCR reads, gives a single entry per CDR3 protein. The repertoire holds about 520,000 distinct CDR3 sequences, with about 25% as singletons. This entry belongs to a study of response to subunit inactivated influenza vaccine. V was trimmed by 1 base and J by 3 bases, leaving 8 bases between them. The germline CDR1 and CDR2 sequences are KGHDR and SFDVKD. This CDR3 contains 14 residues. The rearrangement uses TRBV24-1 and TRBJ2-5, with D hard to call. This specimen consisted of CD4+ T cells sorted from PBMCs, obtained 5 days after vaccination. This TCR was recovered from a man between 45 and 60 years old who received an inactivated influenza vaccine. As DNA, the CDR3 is TGTGCCACCAGTGATTTAGGCGGTAAAGAGACCCAGTACTTC. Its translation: CATSDLGGKETQYF.